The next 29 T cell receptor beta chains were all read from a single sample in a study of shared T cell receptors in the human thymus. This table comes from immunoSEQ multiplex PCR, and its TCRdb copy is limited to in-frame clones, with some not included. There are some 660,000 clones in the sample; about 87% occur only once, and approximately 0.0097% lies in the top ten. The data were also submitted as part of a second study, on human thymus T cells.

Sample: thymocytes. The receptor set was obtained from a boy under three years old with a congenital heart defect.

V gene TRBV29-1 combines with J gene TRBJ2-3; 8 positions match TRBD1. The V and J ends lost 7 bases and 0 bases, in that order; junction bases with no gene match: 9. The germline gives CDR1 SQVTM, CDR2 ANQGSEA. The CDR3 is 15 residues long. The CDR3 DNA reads TGCAGCGCCTTGACAGGGGCCCCGAGCACAGATACGCAGTATTTT. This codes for CSALTGAPSTDTQYF.

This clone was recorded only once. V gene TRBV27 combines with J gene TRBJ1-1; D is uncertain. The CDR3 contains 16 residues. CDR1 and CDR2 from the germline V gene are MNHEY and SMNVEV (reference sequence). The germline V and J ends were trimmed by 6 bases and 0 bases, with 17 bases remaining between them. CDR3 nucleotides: TGTGCCAGCAGCCCGTCGAGCGTGAGCATGAACACTGAAGCTTTCTTT. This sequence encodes CASSPSSVSMNTEAFF.

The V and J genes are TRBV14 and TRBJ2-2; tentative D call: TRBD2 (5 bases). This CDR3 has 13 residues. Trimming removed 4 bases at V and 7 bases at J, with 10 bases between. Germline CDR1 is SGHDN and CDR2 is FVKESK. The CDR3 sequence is CASSRGYNGELFF. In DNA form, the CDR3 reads TGTGCCAGCAGCCGAGGGTACAACGGGGAGCTGTTTTTT.

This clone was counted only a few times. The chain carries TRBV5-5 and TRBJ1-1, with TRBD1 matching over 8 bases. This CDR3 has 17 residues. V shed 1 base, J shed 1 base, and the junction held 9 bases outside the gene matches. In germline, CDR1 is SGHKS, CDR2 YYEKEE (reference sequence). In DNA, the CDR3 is TGTGCCAGCAGCTTGCGGCCGGGACAGGCAGAGAACACTGAAGCTTTCTTT. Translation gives CASSLRPGQAENTEAFF.

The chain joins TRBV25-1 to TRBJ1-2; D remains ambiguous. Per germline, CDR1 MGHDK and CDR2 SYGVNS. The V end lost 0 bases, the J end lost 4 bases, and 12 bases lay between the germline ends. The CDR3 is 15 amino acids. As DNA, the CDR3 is TGTGCCAGCAGTGAATATGGGCAGACCTCCTATGGCTACACCTTC. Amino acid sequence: CASSEYGQTSYGYTF.

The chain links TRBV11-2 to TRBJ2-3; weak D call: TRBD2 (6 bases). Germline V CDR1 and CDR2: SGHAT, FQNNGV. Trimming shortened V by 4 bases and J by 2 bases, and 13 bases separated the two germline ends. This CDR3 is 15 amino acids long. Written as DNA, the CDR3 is TGTGCCAGCAGCTCAACCGGGACTGTCACAGATACGCAGTATTTT. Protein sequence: CASSSTGTVTDTQYF.

The CDR3 coding sequence is TGTGCCAGTAGTATTTCTCCGGGACAGGGGGCGTCCACCGGGGAGCTGTTTTTT. Translation gives CASSISPGQGASTGELFF. V usage is TRBV19 and J usage is TRBJ2-2, with 12 nucleotides matching TRBD1. Germline lookup yields CDR1 LNHDA and CDR2 SQIVND (reference sequence). CDR3 length: 18 amino acids. V lost 3 bases to trimming and J lost 4 bases; unmatched junction nucleotides: 9.

The CDR3 sequence is CASRKPGQGAYEQYF. The CDR3 DNA sequence: TGTGCCAGCAGAAAACCGGGACAGGGGGCCTACGAGCAGTACTTC. V and J are TRBV28 and TRBJ2-7; 11 bases align to TRBD1. Germline CDR1 and CDR2: MDHEN and SYDVKM. The CDR3 sequence is 15 residues long. Losses at the gene ends were 6 bases for V and 2 bases for J; bases not matched to a gene: 6.

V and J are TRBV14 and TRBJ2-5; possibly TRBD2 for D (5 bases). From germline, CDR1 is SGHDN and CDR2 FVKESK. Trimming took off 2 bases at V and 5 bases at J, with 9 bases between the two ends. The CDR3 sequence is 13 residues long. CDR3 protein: CASSQLREETQYF. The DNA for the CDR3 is TGTGCCAGCAGCCAATTGAGGGAGGAGACCCAGTACTTC.

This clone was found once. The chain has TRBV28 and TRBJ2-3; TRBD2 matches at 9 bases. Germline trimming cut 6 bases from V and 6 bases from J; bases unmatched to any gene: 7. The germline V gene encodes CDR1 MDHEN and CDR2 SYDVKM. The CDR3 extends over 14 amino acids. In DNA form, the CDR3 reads TGTGCCAGCAGAAGGCGGGAGGGCCTTGATACGCAGTATTTT. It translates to CASRRREGLDTQYF.

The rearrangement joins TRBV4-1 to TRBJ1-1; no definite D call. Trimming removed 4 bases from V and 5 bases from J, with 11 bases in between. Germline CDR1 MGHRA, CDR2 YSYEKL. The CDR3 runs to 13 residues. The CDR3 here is CASSPYPGTEAFF. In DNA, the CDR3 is TGCGCCAGCAGCCCCTACCCCGGTACTGAAGCTTTCTTT.

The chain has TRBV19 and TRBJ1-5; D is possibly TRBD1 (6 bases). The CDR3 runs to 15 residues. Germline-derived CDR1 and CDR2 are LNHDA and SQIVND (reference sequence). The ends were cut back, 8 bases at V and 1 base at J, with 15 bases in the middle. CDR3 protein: CASAQGPLSNQPQHF. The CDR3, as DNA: TGTGCCAGTGCGCAGGGGCCCCTAAGCAATCAGCCCCAGCATTTT.

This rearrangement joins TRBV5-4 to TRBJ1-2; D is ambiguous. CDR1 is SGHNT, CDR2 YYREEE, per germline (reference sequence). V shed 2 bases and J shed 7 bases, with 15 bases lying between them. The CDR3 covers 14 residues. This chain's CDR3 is CASSFFGDFRGYTF. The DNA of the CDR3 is TGTGCCAGCAGCTTTTTCGGGGATTTTCGTGGCTACACCTTC.

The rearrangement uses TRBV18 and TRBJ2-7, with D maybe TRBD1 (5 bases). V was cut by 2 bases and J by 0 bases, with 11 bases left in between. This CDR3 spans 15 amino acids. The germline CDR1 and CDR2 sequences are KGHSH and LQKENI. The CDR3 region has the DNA TGTGCCAGCTCACCAAGTGACAGTAGCTCCTACGAGCAGTACTTC. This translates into CASSPSDSSSYEQYF.

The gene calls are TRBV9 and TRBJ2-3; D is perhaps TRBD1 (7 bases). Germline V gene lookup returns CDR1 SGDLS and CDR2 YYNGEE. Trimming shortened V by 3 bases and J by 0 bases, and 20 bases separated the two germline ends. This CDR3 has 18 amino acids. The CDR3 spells CASSASQGGGDSTDTQYF. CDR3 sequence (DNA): TGTGCCAGCAGCGCTAGTCAGGGGGGCGGAGACAGCACAGATACGCAGTATTTT.

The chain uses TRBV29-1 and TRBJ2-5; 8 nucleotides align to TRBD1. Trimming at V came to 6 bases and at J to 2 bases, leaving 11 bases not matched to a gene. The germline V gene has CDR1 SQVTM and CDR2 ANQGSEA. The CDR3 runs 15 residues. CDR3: CSVAQGDGPQETQYF. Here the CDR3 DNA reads TGCAGCGTCGCACAGGGGGACGGGCCACAAGAGACCCAGTACTTC.

The CDR3 DNA sequence: TGTGCCACTACCCTTCGGACTAGCGGGAGGAATGAGCAGTTCTTC. As protein: CATTLRTSGRNEQFF. The V call is TRBV28, the J call TRBJ2-1; TRBD2 aligns across 14 bases. In germline, CDR1 is MDHEN, CDR2 SYDVKM. With 10 bases clipped from V and 7 bases from J, the junction kept 9 bases outside the gene matches. The CDR3 loop spans 15 amino acids. Supplemented by reference TRBV28 and TRBJ2-1, the full variable domain reads DVKVTQSSRYLVKRTGEKVFLECVQDMDHENMFWYRQDPGLGLRLIYFSYDVKMKEKGDIPEGYSVSREKKERFSLILESASTNQTSMYLCATTLRTSGRNEQFFGPGTRLTVL.

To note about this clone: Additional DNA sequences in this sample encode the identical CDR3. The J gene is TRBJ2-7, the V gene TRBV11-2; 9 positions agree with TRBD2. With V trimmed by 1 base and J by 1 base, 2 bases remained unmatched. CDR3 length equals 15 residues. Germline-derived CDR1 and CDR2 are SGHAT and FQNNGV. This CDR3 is CASSLGLAGSYEQYF. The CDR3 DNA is TGTGCCAGCAGCTTAGGGCTAGCGGGATCCTACGAGCAGTACTTC.

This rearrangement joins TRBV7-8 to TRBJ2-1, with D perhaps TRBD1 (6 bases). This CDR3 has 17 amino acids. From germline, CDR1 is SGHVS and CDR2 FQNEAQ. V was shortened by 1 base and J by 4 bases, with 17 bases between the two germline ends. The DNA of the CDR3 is TGTGCCAGCAGCTTAGTACTTTGGACAGATGTATACAATGAGCAGTTCTTC. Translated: CASSLVLWTDVYNEQFF.

The chain's CDR3 is CASSSTTSGLGTDTQYF. CDR3 in DNA: TGTGCCAGCAGCTCCACGACTAGCGGGTTGGGCACAGATACGCAGTATTTT. The V call is TRBV5-6, the J call TRBJ2-3, with 10 bases aligning to TRBD2. Germline lookup yields CDR1 SGHDT and CDR2 YYEEEE. CDR3 length: 17 amino acids. Trimming at V came to 3 bases and at J to 1 base, leaving 8 bases not matched to a gene.

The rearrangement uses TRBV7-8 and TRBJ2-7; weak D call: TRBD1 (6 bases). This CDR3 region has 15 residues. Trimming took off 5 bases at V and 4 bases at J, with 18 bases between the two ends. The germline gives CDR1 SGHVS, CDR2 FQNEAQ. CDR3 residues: CASSPQGKRPYEQYF. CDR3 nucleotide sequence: TGTGCCAGCAGCCCCCAGGGGAAACGACCATACGAGCAGTACTTC.

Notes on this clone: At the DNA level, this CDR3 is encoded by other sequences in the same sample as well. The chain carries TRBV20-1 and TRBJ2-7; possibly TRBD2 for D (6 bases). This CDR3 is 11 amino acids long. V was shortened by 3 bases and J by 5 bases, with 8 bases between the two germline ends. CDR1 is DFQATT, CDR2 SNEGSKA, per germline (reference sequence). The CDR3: CSASPGDEQYF. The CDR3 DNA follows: TGCAGTGCTAGTCCGGGGGACGAGCAGTACTTC.

The CDR3 DNA is TGTGCCAGTTACCAAAACCAGGGAACCTACAATGAGCAGTTCTTC. Translated: CASYQNQGTYNEQFF. J is TRBJ2-1 and V is TRBV19; TRBD1 is a possible D gene (5 bases). The length of the CDR3 is 15 residues. Germline V gene lookup returns CDR1 LNHDA and CDR2 SQIVND (reference sequence). Trimming cost V 8 bases and J 2 bases, with 16 bases left between them.

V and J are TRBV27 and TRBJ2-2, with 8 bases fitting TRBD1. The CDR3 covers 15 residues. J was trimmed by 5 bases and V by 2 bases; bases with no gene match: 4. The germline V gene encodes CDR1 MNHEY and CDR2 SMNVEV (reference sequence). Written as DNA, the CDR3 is TGTGCCAGCAGTTTAGGGGACAGGAGGACCGGGGAGCTGTTTTTT. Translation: CASSLGDRRTGELFF.

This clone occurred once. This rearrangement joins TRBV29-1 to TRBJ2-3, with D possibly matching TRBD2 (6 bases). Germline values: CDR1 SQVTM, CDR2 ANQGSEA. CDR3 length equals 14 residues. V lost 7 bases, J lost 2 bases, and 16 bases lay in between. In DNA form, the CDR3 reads TGCAGCGCACTACTAGCTCCGCTCACAGATACGCAGTATTTT. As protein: CSALLAPLTDTQYF.

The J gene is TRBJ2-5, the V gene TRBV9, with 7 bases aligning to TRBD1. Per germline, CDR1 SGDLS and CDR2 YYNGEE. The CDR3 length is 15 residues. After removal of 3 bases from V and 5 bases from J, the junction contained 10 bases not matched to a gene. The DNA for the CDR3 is TGTGCCAGCAGCGCCAGACAGGGTGGGGGTGAGACCCAGTACTTC. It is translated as CASSARQGGGETQYF.

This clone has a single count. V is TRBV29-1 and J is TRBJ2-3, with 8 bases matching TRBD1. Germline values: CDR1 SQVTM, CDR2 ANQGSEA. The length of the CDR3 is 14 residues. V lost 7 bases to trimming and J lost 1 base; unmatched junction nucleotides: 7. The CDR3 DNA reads TGCAGCGGCCAGGGGGCCCAGCGCACAGATACGCAGTATTTT. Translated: CSGQGAQRTDTQYF.

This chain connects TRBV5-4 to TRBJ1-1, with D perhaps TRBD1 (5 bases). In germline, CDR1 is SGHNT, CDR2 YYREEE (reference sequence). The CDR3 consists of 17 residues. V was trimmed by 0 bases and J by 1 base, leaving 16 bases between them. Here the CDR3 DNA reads TGTGCCAGCAGCTTGGGGCCCGCCCCAGGGCCGAACACTGAAGCTTTCTTT. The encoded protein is CASSLGPAPGPNTEAFF.

The DNA for the CDR3 is TGTGCCTGGAGTGATGGAGCTAATTCCTACAATGAGCAGTTCTTC. It yields the protein CAWSDGANSYNEQFF. The rearrangement links TRBV30 to TRBJ2-1; D is uncertain. Trimming removed 1 base at V and 1 base at J, with 11 bases between. CDR3 length equals 15 residues. Looked up from germline, CDR1 is GTSNPN and CDR2 is SVGIG (reference sequence).